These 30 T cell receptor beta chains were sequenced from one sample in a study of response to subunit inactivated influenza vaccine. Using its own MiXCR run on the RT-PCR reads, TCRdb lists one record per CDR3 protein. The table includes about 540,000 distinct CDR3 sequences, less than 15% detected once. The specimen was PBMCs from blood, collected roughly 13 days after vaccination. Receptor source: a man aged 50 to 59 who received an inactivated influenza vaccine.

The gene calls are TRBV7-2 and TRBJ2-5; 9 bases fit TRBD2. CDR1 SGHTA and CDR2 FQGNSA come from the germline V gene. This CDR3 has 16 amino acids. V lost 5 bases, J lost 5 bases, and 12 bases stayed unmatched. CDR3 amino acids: CASSPGAGTSKETQYF. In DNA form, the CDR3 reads TGTGCCAGCAGCCCGGGGGCCGGGACTAGCAAGGAGACCCAGTACTTC.

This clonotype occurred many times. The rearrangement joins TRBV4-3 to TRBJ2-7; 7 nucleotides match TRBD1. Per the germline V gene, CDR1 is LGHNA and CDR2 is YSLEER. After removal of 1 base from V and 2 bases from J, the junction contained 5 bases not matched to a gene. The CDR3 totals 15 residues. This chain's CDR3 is CASSQGATGTYEQYF. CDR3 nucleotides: TGCGCCAGCAGCCAAGGAGCGACAGGGACCTACGAGCAGTACTTC.

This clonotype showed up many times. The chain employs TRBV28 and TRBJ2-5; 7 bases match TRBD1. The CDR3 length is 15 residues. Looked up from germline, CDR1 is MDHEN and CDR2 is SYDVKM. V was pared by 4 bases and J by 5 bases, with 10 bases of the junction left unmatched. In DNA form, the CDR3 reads TGTGCCAGCAGTTCGGTTGACAGGGCCAGGGAGACCCAGTACTTC. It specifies CASSSVDRARETQYF.

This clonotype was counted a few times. CDR3 sequence reads: CASSVTGGAEAFF. CDR3 nucleotide sequence: TGTGCCAGCAGCGTGACAGGGGGCGCGGAAGCTTTCTTT. The V gene is TRBV7-2, the J gene TRBJ1-1, with 10 bases identical to TRBD1. The V segment lost 5 bases and the J segment 8 bases; nucleotides outside the gene matches: 5. CDR3 length equals 13 residues. Germline CDR1 reads SGHTA; CDR2 reads FQGNSA.

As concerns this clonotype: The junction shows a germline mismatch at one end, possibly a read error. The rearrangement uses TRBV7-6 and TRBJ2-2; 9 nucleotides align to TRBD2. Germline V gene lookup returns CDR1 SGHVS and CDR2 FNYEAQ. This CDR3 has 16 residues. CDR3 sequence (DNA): TGTGCCAGCAGCCTAGCGGGAAACTCTGCCACCGGGGAGCTGTTTTTT. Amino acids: CASSLAGNSATGELFF.

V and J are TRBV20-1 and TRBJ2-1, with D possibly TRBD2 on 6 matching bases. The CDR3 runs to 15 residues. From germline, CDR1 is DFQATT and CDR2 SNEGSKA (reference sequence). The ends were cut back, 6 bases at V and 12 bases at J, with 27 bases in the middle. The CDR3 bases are TGCAGTGCACCAGACCCGGGACTGAAGAAAGGGGTGCAGTTCTTC. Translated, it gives CSAPDPGLKKGVQFF.

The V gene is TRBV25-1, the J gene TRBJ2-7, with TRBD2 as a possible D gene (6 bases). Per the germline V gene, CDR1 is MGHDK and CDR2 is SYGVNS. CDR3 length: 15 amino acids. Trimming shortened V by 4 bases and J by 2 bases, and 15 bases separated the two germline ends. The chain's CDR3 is CASSAAGTVTYEQYF. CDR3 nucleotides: TGTGCCAGCAGTGCAGCCGGGACTGTAACCTACGAGCAGTACTTC.

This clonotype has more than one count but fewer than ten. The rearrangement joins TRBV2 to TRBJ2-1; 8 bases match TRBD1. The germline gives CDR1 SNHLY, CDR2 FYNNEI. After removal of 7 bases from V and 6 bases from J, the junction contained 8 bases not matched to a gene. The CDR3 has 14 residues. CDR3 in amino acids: CASIRTGPFNEQFF. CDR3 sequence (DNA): TGTGCCAGCATTCGGACAGGGCCCTTCAATGAGCAGTTCTTC.

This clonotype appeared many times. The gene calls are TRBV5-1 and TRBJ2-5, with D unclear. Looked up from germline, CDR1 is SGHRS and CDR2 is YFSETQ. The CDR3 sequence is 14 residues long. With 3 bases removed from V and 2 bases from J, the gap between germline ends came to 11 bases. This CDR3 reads CASSSELRQETQYF. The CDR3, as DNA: TGCGCCAGCAGCTCCGAGTTGAGGCAAGAGACCCAGTACTTC.

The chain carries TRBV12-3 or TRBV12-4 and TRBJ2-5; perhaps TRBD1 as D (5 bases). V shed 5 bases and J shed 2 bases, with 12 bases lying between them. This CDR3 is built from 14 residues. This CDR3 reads CASSRRGFQETQYF. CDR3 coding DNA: TGTGCCAGCAGTAGAAGGGGCTTTCAAGAGACCCAGTACTTC.

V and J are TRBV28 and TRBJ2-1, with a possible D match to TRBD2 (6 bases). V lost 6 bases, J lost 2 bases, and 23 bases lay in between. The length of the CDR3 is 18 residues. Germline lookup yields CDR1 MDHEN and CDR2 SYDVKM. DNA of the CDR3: TGTGCCAGCAGCCGGCCTACTGGAGGGGACGGCGCCTACAATGAGCAGTTCTTC. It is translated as CASSRPTGGDGAYNEQFF.

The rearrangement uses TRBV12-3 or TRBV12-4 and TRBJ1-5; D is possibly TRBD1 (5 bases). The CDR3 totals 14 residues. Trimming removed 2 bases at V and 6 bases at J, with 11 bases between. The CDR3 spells CASSLMGRIQPQHF. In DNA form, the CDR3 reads TGTGCCAGCAGTTTAATGGGACGCATTCAGCCCCAGCATTTT.

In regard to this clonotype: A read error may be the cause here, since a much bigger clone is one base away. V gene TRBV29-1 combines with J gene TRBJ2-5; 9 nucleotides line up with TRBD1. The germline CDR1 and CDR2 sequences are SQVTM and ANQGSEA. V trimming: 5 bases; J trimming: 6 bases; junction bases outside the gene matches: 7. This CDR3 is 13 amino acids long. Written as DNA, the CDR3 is TGCAGCGTTCGGGAGACAGGGGGTCAGACCCAGTACTTC. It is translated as CSVRETGGQTQYF.

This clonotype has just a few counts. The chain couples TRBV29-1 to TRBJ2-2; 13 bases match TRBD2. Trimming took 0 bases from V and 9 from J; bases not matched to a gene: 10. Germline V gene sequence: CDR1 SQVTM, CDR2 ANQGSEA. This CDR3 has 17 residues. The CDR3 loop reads CSVEDPRGLAGAWELFF. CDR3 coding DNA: TGCAGCGTTGAAGATCCACGTGGACTAGCGGGAGCCTGGGAGCTGTTTTTT.

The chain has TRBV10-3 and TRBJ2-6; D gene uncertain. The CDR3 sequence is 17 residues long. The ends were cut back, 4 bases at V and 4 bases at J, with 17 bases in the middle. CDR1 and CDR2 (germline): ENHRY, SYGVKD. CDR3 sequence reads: CAISGVWARSGANVLTF. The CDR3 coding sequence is TGTGCCATCAGTGGTGTGTGGGCGAGGTCCGGGGCCAACGTCCTGACTTTC.

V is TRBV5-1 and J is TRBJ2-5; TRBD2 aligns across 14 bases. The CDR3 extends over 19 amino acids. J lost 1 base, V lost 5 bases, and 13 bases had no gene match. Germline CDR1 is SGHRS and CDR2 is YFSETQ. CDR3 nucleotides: TGCGCCAGCAGAACTATCCGGACTAGCGGGGGGCCTCTCCAAGAGACCCAGTACTTC. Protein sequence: CASRTIRTSGGPLQETQYF.

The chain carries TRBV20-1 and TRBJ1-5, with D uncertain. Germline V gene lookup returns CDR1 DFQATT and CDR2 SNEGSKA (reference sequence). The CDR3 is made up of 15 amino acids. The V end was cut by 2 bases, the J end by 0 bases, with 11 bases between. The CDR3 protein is CSARSAGYSNQPQHF. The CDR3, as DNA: TGCAGTGCTAGAAGTGCGGGATATAGCAATCAGCCCCAGCATTTT.

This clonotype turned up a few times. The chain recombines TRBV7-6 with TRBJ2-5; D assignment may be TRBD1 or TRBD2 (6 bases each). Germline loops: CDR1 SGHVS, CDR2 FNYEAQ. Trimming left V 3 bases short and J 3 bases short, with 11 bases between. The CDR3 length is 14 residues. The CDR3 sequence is CASSFGGREETQYF. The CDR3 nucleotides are TGTGCCAGCAGCTTTGGGGGGCGAGAAGAGACCCAGTACTTC.

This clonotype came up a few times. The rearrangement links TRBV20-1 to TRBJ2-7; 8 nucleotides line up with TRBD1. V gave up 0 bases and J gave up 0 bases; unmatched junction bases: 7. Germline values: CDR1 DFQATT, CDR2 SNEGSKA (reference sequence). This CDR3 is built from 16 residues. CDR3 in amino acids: CSARDLVGTGSYEQYF. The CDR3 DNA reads TGCAGTGCTAGAGATTTAGTAGGGACAGGCTCCTACGAGCAGTACTTC.

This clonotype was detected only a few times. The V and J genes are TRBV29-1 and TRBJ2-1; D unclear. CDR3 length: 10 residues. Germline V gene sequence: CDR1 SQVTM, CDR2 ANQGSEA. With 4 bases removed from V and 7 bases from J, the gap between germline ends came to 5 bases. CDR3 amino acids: CSVAINEQFF. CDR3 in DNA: TGCAGCGTTGCGATTAATGAGCAGTTCTTC.

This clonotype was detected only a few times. In nucleotides, the CDR3 is TGCGCCAGCAGCCAAGAGGGCGGGGGATACTACAATGAGCAGTTCTTC. Its translation: CASSQEGGGYYNEQFF. The chain employs TRBV4-1 and TRBJ2-1; 7 nucleotides line up with TRBD2. V lost 0 bases and J lost 3; bases outside the gene matches: 5. This CDR3 has 16 residues. CDR1 MGHRA and CDR2 YSYEKL come from the germline V gene.

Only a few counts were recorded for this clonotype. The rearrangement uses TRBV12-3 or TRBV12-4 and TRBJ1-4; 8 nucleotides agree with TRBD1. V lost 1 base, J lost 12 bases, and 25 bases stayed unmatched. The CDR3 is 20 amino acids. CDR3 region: CASSLDRGLVGTGQGEELFF. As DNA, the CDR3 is TGTGCCAGCAGTTTAGATCGGGGGTTAGTGGGGACAGGCCAAGGGGAAGAACTGTTTTTT.

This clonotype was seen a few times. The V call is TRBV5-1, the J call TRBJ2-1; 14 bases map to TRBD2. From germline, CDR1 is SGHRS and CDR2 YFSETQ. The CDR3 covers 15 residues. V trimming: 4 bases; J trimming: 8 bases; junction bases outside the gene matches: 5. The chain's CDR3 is CASSQTSGRDHEQFF. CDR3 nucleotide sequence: TGCGCCAGCAGCCAGACTAGCGGGAGGGACCATGAGCAGTTCTTC.

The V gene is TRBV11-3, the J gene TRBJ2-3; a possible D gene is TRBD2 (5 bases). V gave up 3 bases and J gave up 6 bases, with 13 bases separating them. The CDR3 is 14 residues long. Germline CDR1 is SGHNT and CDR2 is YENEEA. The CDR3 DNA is TGTGCCAGCAGCTTGGCCCGACTATCCGATACGCAGTATTTT. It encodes CASSLARLSDTQYF.

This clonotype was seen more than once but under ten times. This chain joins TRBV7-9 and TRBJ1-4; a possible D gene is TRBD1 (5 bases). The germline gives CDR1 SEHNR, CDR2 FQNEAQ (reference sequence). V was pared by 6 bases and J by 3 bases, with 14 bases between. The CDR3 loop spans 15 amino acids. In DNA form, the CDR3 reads TGTGCCAGCAGTTCCCGGGACGGACCTAATGAAAAACTGTTTTTT. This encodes CASSSRDGPNEKLFF.

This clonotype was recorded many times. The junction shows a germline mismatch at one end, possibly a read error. The CDR3 is CASSLGSNQPQHF. The CDR3 DNA reads TGTGCCAGCAGCTTAGGTAGCAATCAGCCCCAGCATTTT. The chain employs TRBV5-1 and TRBJ1-5, with D unclear. The CDR3 has 13 amino acids. The germline V gene encodes CDR1 SGHRS and CDR2 YFSETQ.

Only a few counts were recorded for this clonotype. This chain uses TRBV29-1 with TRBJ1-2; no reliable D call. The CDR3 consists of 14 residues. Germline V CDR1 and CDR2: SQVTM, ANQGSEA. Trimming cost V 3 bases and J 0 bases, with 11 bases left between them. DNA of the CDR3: TGCAGCGTTGACTTTGGCAGCCCTAACTATGGCTACACCTTC. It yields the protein CSVDFGSPNYGYTF.

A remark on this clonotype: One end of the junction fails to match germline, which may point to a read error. The CDR3, as DNA: TGTGCCAGCAGTTTTTCCCCCAGGGGCTACGATGAGCAGTTCTTC. Its protein product is CASSFSPRGYDEQFF. The chain is built from TRBV12-3 or TRBV12-4 and TRBJ2-1; a possible D gene is TRBD1 (6 bases). The CDR3 spans 15 residues.

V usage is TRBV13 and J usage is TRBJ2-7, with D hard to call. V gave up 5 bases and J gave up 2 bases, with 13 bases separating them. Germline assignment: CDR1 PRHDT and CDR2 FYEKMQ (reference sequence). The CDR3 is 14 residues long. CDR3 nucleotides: TGTGCCAGCAGCCCCGACCTGTTGGCCTACGAGCAGTACTTC. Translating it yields CASSPDLLAYEQYF.

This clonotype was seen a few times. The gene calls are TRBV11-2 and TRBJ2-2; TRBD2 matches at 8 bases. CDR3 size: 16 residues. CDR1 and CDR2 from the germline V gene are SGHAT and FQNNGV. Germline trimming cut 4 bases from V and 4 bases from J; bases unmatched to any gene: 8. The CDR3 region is CASSSESGRPTGELFF. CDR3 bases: TGTGCCAGCAGCTCCGAGAGCGGGAGACCCACCGGGGAGCTGTTTTTT.